The entry below gives a single T cell receptor (beta chain) sequence along with its context. The sample comes from a study of blood T cell repertoires in COVID-19. Measured with immunoSEQ multiplex PCR; TCRdb has only the in-frame clones, and not every one. This table holds approximately 190,000 clones, 87% found once. The CDR3 sequence is 14 residues long. Germline CDR1 and CDR2: LNHDA and SQIVND (reference sequence). The V and J ends lost 7 bases and 7 bases, in that order; junction bases with no gene match: 5. This TCR came from a man in his fifties or sixties with active or convalescent COVID-19. Sequencing used peripheral blood. This chain joins TRBV19 and TRBJ1-6; 9 bases agree with TRBD1. CDR3: CASKQGAGNSPLHF. The CDR3 DNA reads TGTGCCAGTAAACAGGGGGCTGGGAATTCACCCCTCCACTTT.